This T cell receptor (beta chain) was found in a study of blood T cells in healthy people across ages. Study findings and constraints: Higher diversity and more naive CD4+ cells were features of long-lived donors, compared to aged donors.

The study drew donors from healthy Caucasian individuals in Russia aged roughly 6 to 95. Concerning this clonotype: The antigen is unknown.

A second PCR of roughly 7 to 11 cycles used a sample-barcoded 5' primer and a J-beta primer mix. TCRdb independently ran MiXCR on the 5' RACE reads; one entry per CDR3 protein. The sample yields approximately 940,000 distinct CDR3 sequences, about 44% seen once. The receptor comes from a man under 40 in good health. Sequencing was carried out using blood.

CDR3 in amino acids: CSASGTETHEQYF. CDR3 DNA sequence: TGCAGTGCTAGTGGGACAGAGACCCACGAGCAGTACTTC. The chain recombines TRBV20-1 with TRBJ2-7, with TRBD1 identical over 7 bases. Germline CDR1 DFQATT, CDR2 SNEGSKA (reference sequence). The trim removed 3 bases at V and 5 bases at J, leaving 7 bases unmatched. This CDR3 region has 13 residues.